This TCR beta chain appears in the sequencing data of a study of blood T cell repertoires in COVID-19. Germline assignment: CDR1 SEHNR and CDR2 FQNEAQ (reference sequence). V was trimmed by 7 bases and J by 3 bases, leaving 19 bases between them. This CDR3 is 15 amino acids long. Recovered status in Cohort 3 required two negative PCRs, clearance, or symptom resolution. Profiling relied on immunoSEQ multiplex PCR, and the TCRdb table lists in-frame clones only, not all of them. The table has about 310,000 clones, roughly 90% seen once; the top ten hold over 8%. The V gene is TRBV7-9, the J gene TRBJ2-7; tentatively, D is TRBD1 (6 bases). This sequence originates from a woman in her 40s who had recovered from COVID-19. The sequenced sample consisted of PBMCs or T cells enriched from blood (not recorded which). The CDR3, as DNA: TGTGCCAGCAACCCGACACAGGGTGAACGCTACGAGCAGTACTTC. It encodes CASNPTQGERYEQYF.